The 2 T cell receptor beta chains below come from one sample, sequenced in a study of OX40 agonist ivuxolimab in advanced cancers. Using immunoSEQ multiplex PCR, the repertoire was profiled, and TCRdb retains in-frame clones only, with some absent. The data contain some 74,000 clones, around 85% of them singletons. Material: CD4+ or CD8+ T cells sorted from blood, obtained in a trial of the OX40 agonist ivuxolimab. The receptors stem from an adult with an advanced solid tumor such as melanoma, head and neck, liver or kidney cancer.

The V call is TRBV18, the J call TRBJ2-2; 9 bases match TRBD1. Germline CDR1 is KGHSH and CDR2 is LQKENI. Unmatched junction bases numbered 5, after V lost 5 bases and J lost 4 bases. This CDR3 is 15 amino acids long. The CDR3 nucleotides are TGTGCCAGCTCAAACCGGGACAGGGCCACCGGGGAGCTGTTTTTT. This gives the protein CASSNRDRATGELFF.

This clone has just one count. V usage is TRBV30 and J usage is TRBJ2-7, with D possibly being TRBD1 (5 bases). This CDR3 has 13 amino acids. CDR1 and CDR2 (germline): GTSNPN, SVGIG (reference sequence). Trimming took off 5 bases at V and 2 bases at J, with 13 bases between the two ends. The CDR3, as DNA: TGTGCCTGGGGTAGTGGCAGGGCCTACGAGCAGTACTTC. Translation gives CAWGSGRAYEQYF.